Reported below is one TCR beta chain. Its antigen is still unknown. No much larger clone exists at a distance of one base, and base qualities are not known. TCR beta CDR3 regions were amplified by multiplex PCR with the immunoSEQ immune profiling system according to the manufacturer's instructions. Sequencing was performed on an Illumina NextSeq system. In the original analysis: Sequence data were processed on the immunoSEQ Analyzer platform, and clonality was calculated as the square root of Simpson's index of productive rearrangements. V and J usage similarity was measured by Jensen-Shannon distance, and CDR3 generation probabilities were computed with OLGA. The immuneACCESS database (August 2020) and VDJdb (December 2020) were searched for shared CDR3 sequences. The source is immuneACCESS, and TCRdb retained only in-frame sequences with V and J called. Part of the clones is not carried over; for the studies checked, unresolved V genes explain less than half of this, and the remainder is unexplained. V, J and clone size were drawn from that table, and D and trimming were deduced from the DNA. The sample table contains roughly 28,000 clones; only one count was recorded for 85% of them. About 0.95% of the sample rests with the top ten.

V is pared back by 5 bases and J by 0 bases, with 12 bases lying between the germline termini. CDR1 MNHEY and CDR2 SMNVEV were looked up in the germline V gene (reference sequence). The CDR3 measures 15 amino acids from cysteine to phenylalanine. Only CDR3 DNA is held: 45 bases, read in frame from base 1. The twin pairs came from the European Cystic Fibrosis Twin and Sibling Study Cohort, a cohort that recruited patients from 150 to 200 CF clinics across 14 European countries. Zygosity and CFTR genotype were verified in-house, with zygosity tested by multiplex PCR of nine short tandem repeat loci. Peripheral blood was taken from each twin, and clinical parameters were recorded on the day of blood sampling. Phenol/chloroform extraction was used to isolate genomic DNA from peripheral blood cells, and the DNA was then kept in TE buffer at 4 degrees C. The sample belongs to a study of monozygotic twins with cystic fibrosis (dated by TCRdb to the early 2020s). Concerning the study at large: About 3 micrograms of fragmented DNA went through around 15 PCR cycles to produce barcoded libraries. Data for three of the twin pairs had already been reported earlier in a different context. The cohort included ten female and six male twin pairs, mostly children and adolescents, aged about 2.0 to 36.4 years with a median of roughly 10 years. TCR beta repertoires were compared within and between 16 monozygotic twin pairs with cystic fibrosis so that genetic influence on V and J gene usage could be assessed. On the day blood was drawn, the twins' weight-for-height and FEVPerc (FEV1 disease centile) were ranked against those of the approximately 990 cohort participants.

Results and caveats for the whole study, not just this receptor: Significantly higher nucleotide-identical clonotype sharing was observed within monozygotic CF twin pairs than between unrelated CF individuals (P = 0.000026, Mann-Whitney). In 13 of 16 pairs, V gene usage most closely resembled the co-twin's, and the same held for J usage in 8 of 16 pairs, a pattern suggesting genetic constraints. Simpson clonality was generally low (median around 0.01), suggesting a naive-dominated repertoire, with higher clonality in the most severely affected patients. Only a small cohort was studied, and no association of shared CDR3 numbers with age, concordance or disease severity was found.

The TCR sequence derives from a girl aged 2-10 years with cystic fibrosis. Recombination connected TRBV27 to TRBJ2-3, with no reliable assignment of the D segment. The material sequenced was blood. The CDR3 in this case is CASSANGWSTDTQYF. The nucleotide sequence reads as follows: TGTGCCAGCAGTGCCAATGGGTGGAGCACAGATACGCAGTATTTT.